The 8 T cell receptor beta chains presented below share a single source sample, sequenced in a study of CD8 T cells in Susac syndrome. With random hexamers, reverse transcription was performed on about 0.5 to 1 ug of RNA. Via MiXCR, TCRdb re-called the immunoSEQ multiplex PCR reads, giving one row per CDR3 protein. The sample yields under 200,000 distinct CDR3 sequences, roughly 94% seen once. The sequenced sample consisted of CD4+ T cells from PBMCs. These receptors originate from a human donor with Susac syndrome.

The chain has TRBV9 and TRBJ2-2; D is possibly TRBD1 (6 bases). The CDR3 spans 14 residues. CDR1 SGDLS and CDR2 YYNGEE come from the germline V gene. Trimming took 4 bases from V and 4 from J, leaving 11 bases between them. The CDR3 DNA reads TGTGCCAGCAGCCCTCGGACAGCCACCGGGGAGCTGTTTTTT. This translates into CASSPRTATGELFF. The entire variable domain, with the rest obtained from reference TRBV9 and TRBJ2-2, is as follows: DSGVTQTPKHLITATGQRVTLRCSPRSGDLSVYWYQQSLDQGLQFLIQYYNGEERAKGNILERFSAQQFPDLHSELNLSSLELGDSALYFCASSPRTATGELFFGEGSRLTVL.

The V call is TRBV5-1, the J call TRBJ2-7; no clear D gene. CDR3 length equals 14 residues. CDR1 is SGHRS, CDR2 YFSETQ, per germline. The V and J ends lost 0 bases and 2 bases respectively, with 9 bases between them. CDR3 sequence (DNA): TGCGCCAGCAGCTTGGAGGGAACGACCTACGAGCAGTACTTC. It codes for CASSLEGTTYEQYF.

The rearrangement joins TRBV7-9 to TRBJ2-1; the match to TRBD2 covers 9 bases. Germline values: CDR1 SEHNR, CDR2 FQNEAQ (reference sequence). V shed 1 base and J 6 bases; nucleotides not matched to a gene: 7. The CDR3 loop spans 16 amino acids. This CDR3 is CASSLGGGGGRNEQFF. Written as DNA, the CDR3 is TGTGCCAGCAGCTTAGGGGGCGGGGGGGGCCGCAATGAGCAGTTCTTC. Supplemented by reference TRBV7-9 and TRBJ2-1, the full variable domain reads DTGVSQNPRHKITKRGQNVTFRCDPISEHNRLYWYRQTLGQGPEFLTYFQNEAQLEKSRLLSDRFSAERPKGSFSTLEIQRTEQGDSAMYLCASSLGGGGGRNEQFFGPGTRLTVL.

This clonotype was seen once. J is TRBJ2-5 and V is TRBV30; a possible D gene is TRBD2 (5 bases). Germline V lookup: CDR1 GTSNPN, CDR2 SVGIG (reference sequence). Trimming cost V 0 bases and J 5 bases, with 7 bases left between them. This CDR3 is built from 12 residues. DNA of the CDR3: TGTGCCTGGAGTGTTAGGGAGGAGACCCAGTACTTC. It codes for CAWSVREETQYF.

This clonotype has only one observation. The chain couples TRBV6-2 or TRBV6-3 to TRBJ1-1; D unresolved. The CDR3 has 12 amino acids. V was pared by 7 bases and J by 4 bases, with 10 bases between. Germline CDR1 and CDR2: MNHEY and SVGEGT. In DNA, the CDR3 is TGTGCCAGCAAAGTGGACCTCACTGAAGCTTTCTTT. It encodes CASKVDLTEAFF.

This sequence joins TRBV9 and TRBJ2-1, with 9 bases fitting TRBD1. This CDR3 is built from 16 residues. V gave up 4 bases and J gave up 0 bases; unmatched junction bases: 5. Germline assignment: CDR1 SGDLS and CDR2 YYNGEE. For the CDR3, the DNA is TGTGCCAGCAGCACCCAGGACAGGGGCTCCTACAATGAGCAGTTCTTC. It codes for CASSTQDRGSYNEQFF.

The chain carries TRBV5-1 and TRBJ2-2; perhaps D is TRBD1 or TRBD2 (6 bases each). CDR3 length equals 17 residues. Germline loops: CDR1 SGHRS, CDR2 YFSETQ. Trimming took 3 bases from V and 5 from J, leaving 20 bases between them. Written as DNA, the CDR3 is TGCGCCAGCAGCTCCACCAAACAAAGGGGGGCGACCGGGGAGCTGTTTTTT. It is translated as CASSSTKQRGATGELFF.

CDR3 protein: CAWSHRAYEQYF. For the CDR3, the DNA is TGTGCCTGGAGTCACAGGGCCTACGAGCAGTACTTC. This rearrangement joins TRBV30 to TRBJ2-7; tentatively, D is TRBD1 (6 bases). The CDR3 length is 12 residues. Germline loops: CDR1 GTSNPN, CDR2 SVGIG (reference sequence). V lost 2 bases, J lost 2 bases, and 7 bases lay in between.